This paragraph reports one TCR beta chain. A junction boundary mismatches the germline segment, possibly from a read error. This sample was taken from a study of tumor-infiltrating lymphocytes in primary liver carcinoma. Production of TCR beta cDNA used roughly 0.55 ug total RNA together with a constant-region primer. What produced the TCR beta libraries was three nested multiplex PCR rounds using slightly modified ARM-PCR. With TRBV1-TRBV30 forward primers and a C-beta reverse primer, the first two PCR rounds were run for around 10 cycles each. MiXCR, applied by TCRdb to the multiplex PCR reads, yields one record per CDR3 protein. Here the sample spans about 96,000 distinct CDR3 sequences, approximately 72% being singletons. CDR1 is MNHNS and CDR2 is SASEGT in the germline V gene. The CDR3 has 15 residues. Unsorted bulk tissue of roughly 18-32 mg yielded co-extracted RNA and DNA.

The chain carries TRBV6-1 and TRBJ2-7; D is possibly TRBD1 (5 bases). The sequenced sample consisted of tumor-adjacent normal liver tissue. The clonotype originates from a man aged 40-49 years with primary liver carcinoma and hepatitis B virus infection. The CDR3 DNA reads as TGTACCAGCAGTGAAGGCGAGCAGGGTACCTACGAGCAGTACTTC. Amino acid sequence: CTSSEGEQGTYEQYF.